This T cell receptor beta chain stems from a study of cytomegalovirus exposure and HLA in healthy donors. Study-level findings and limits: What TCR beta sequences reportedly achieved was accurate prediction of HLA-A and HLA-B alleles in most subjects.

Points on this clone: Its antigen is currently unknown.

Primers included in the PCR were 60 Vbeta and 13 Jbeta primers. Some clones are missing from TCRdb's copy, which holds only in-frame ones; the method was immunoSEQ multiplex PCR. The sample gives fewer than 70,000 clones, approximately 80% of which show up once; 1.5% to 2% is in the top ten. Among the donors, all were healthy bone marrow donors. V shed 6 bases, J shed 1 base, and the junction held 5 bases outside the gene matches. Germline V gene data show CDR1 as SNHLY and CDR2 as FYNNEI. There are 14 residues in the CDR3. Source material: PBMCs. The receptor comes from a human donor in good health. This sequence joins TRBV2 and TRBJ1-1; 7 bases agree with TRBD1. The CDR3 here is CASRTGAANTEAFF. Here the CDR3 DNA reads TGTGCCAGCAGAACAGGGGCGGCGAACACTGAAGCTTTCTTT.